The 13 T cell receptor beta chains below were found in one sample sequenced in a study of shared clonotypes between healthy human individuals. Only in-frame clones appear in the TCRdb table, and some are missing; sequencing was by immunoSEQ multiplex PCR. Among around 500,000 clones, around 73% were seen once, and the ten largest hold around 12%. The sample taken for sequencing was PBMCs. All receptors derive from a woman aged 35 to 49 in good health. Some clones in this sample may be carry-over from other donors' samples.

The V and J genes are TRBV6-1 and TRBJ2-7; the D gene is possibly TRBD2 (6 bases). The V end lost 3 bases, the J end lost 2 bases, and 14 bases lay between the germline ends. Germline loops: CDR1 MNHNS, CDR2 SASEGT. CDR3 length: 15 residues. The CDR3 sequence is CASSEGPRGAYEQYF. The CDR3 DNA sequence: TGTGCCAGCAGTGAGGGACCGCGGGGAGCCTACGAGCAGTACTTC.

The chain combines TRBV28 with TRBJ1-6, with TRBD1 matching 7 bases. V lost 6 bases to trimming and J lost 7 bases; unmatched junction nucleotides: 6. CDR3 length equals 14 residues. The germline CDR1 and CDR2 sequences are MDHEN and SYDVKM. The CDR3 loop is CASSTGVGNSPLHF. CDR3 in DNA: TGTGCCAGCAGCACAGGGGTCGGGAATTCACCCCTCCACTTT. Drawing the rest from reference TRBV28 and TRBJ1-6, the complete variable domain is DVKVTQSSRYLVKRTGEKVFLECVQDMDHENMFWYRQDPGLGLRLIYFSYDVKMKEKGDIPEGYSVSREKKERFSLILESASTNQTSMYLCASSTGVGNSPLHFGNGTRLTVT.

The sample holds many counts of this clone. The chain joins TRBV4-3 to TRBJ1-1; D is unclear. The V and J ends lost 7 bases and 1 base respectively, with 4 bases between them. The germline gives CDR1 LGHNA, CDR2 YSLEER. CDR3 length: 11 residues. The CDR3 coding sequence is TGCGCCAGCAAGGGGAACACTGAAGCTTTCTTT. This sequence encodes CASKGNTEAFF.

The sample holds many counts of this clone. This sequence joins TRBV7-3 and TRBJ1-2, with D maybe TRBD1 (5 bases). Trimming took off 4 bases at V and 6 bases at J, with 18 bases between the two ends. This CDR3 has 15 residues. CDR1 and CDR2 from the germline V gene are SGHTA and FQGTGA. The CDR3 DNA is TGTGCCAGCAGCTCCGTTCCGGGGGATTTTGATGGCTACACCTTC. This gives the protein CASSSVPGDFDGYTF.

In its sample, this clone was seen a few times. The V call is TRBV19, the J call TRBJ2-1; 12 bases align to TRBD2. Per germline, CDR1 LNHDA and CDR2 SQIVND (reference sequence). CDR3 length: 15 amino acids. The J segment lost 6 bases and the V segment lost 6 bases, leaving 6 bases of the junction unmatched. The CDR3 sequence is CASSRLAGASNEQFF. CDR3 DNA sequence: TGTGCCAGTAGCAGACTAGCGGGAGCGTCCAATGAGCAGTTCTTC.

The CDR3 loop reads CASGDRRNQPQHF. The CDR3 DNA reads as TGTGCCAGCGGGGACAGGCGGAATCAGCCCCAGCATTTT. This chain links TRBV25-1 with TRBJ1-5; 8 positions match TRBD1. This CDR3 is built from 13 residues. Germline V gene sequence: CDR1 MGHDK, CDR2 SYGVNS. Trimming took 8 bases from V and 4 from J; bases not matched to a gene: 4.

The gene calls are TRBV6-1 and TRBJ2-2, with no clear D. Trimming took off 7 bases at V and 7 bases at J, with 7 bases between the two ends. This CDR3 is built from 11 residues. The germline V gene has CDR1 MNHNS and CDR2 SASEGT. CDR3 DNA: TGTGCCAGCACCCTGAACGGGGAGCTGTTTTTT. Amino acid sequence: CASTLNGELFF.

This chain connects TRBV4-3 to TRBJ2-2; 7 bases fit TRBD2. The CDR3 extends over 17 amino acids. V lost 0 bases to trimming and J lost 3 bases; unmatched junction nucleotides: 7. The V gene's germline CDR1 is LGHNA and CDR2 YSLEER. The DNA for the CDR3 is TGCGCCAGCAGCCAAGATGTAGCGGGCGAGTACACCGGGGAGCTGTTTTTT. Its translation: CASSQDVAGEYTGELFF.

The genes are TRBV27 and TRBJ2-1, with D unclear. The V gene lost 2 bases and the J gene lost 5 bases, with 7 bases spanning the gap. Per germline, CDR1 MNHEY and CDR2 SMNVEV (reference sequence). The CDR3 length is 13 residues. In DNA, the CDR3 is TGTGCCAGCAGTTTAGCCCCAAACAATGAGCAGTTCTTC. The encoded protein is CASSLAPNNEQFF.

V and J are TRBV18 and TRBJ2-5; perhaps TRBD2 as D (5 bases). Trimming left V 4 bases short and J 1 base short, with 7 bases between. The germline V gene encodes CDR1 KGHSH and CDR2 LQKENI. The CDR3 totals 13 residues. CDR3 sequence (DNA): TGTGCCAGCTCACGGGGAGTCCAAGAGACCCAGTACTTC. It is translated as CASSRGVQETQYF. The full variable domain, in which reference TRBV18 and TRBJ2-5 provide the parts outside the CDR3, is NAGVMQNPRHLVRRRGQEARLRCSPMKGHSHVYWYRQLPEEGLKFMVYLQKENIIDESGMPKERFSAEFPKEGPSILRIQQVVRGDSAAYFCASSRGVQETQYFGPGTRLLVL.

On this clone: A far larger clone is just one base off, so this is likely a read error. V gene TRBV6-1 combines with J gene TRBJ2-1; 9 bases are a match to TRBD2. Germline CDR1 is MNHNS and CDR2 is SASEGT. The CDR3 covers 14 residues. The CDR3 coding sequence is TGTGCCAGCCTCTCTAGCGGGATCTACAATGGGCAGTTCTTC. Translated: CASLSSGIYNGQFF.

The genes are TRBV5-1 and TRBJ2-1, with 9 nucleotides matching TRBD1. There are 14 residues in the CDR3. Trimming removed 4 bases from V and 8 bases from J; junction bases left unmatched: 7. The V gene's germline CDR1 is SGHRS and CDR2 YFSETQ. The CDR3: CASSPRDRADEQFF. The CDR3 bases are TGCGCCAGCAGCCCGAGGGACAGGGCCGATGAGCAGTTCTTC.

V is TRBV5-6 and J is TRBJ2-3; 11 bases line up with TRBD2. The CDR3 has 17 amino acids. The germline V gene has CDR1 SGHDT and CDR2 YYEEEE. The ends lost 2 bases at V and 6 bases at J; junction bases unmatched: 11. The CDR3 region is CASSFTIAGGPRDTQYF. DNA for the CDR3: TGTGCCAGCAGCTTTACCATAGCGGGAGGGCCTCGGGATACGCAGTATTTT. The whole variable domain, remainder taken from reference TRBV5-6 and TRBJ2-3, is DAGVTQSPTHLIKTRGQQVTLRCSPKSGHDTVSWYQQALGQGPQFIFQYYEEEERQRGNFPDRFSGHQFPNYSSELNVNALLLGDSALYLCASSFTIAGGPRDTQYFGPGTRLTVL.